The 2 T cell receptor beta chains reported below all come from one sample, sequenced in a study of cytomegalovirus exposure and HLA in healthy donors. Produced via immunoSEQ multiplex PCR; TCRdb's table is partial and in-frame only. This sample has tens of thousands of clones, with 85% to 95% found just once. Sequencing was performed on PBMCs. These receptors came from a woman aged 18 to 35 in good health and CMV-seronegative.

The chain has TRBV5-1 and TRBJ1-1; perhaps TRBD1 as D (5 bases). V lost 4 bases and J 5 bases, leaving 18 bases between the germline ends. This CDR3 has 15 residues. Germline assignment: CDR1 SGHRS and CDR2 YFSETQ. CDR3 sequence: CASSRSPGGETEAFF. For the CDR3, the DNA is TGCGCCAGCAGCCGATCCCCGGGGGGGGAGACTGAAGCTTTCTTT.

The chain links TRBV5-6 to TRBJ1-3; D is undetermined. This CDR3 comprises 16 residues. Germline CDR1 and CDR2: SGHDT and YYEEEE. Trimming cost V 3 bases and J 0 bases, with 13 bases left between them. In DNA form, the CDR3 reads TGTGCCAGCAGCTGGTACAGTGCCAACTCTGGAAACACCATATATTTT. It is translated as CASSWYSANSGNTIYF.